Listed below are T cell receptor beta chains from one sample, sequenced in a study of T cells in Graves' hyperthyroidism and ophthalmopathy. TCRdb itself ran the multiplex PCR reads through MiXCR, one entry per CDR3 protein. The sample has 300,000 to 450,000 distinct CDR3 sequences, approximately 12% seen once. Material for sequencing was blood. These receptors were obtained from a man aged 30 to 39 with Graves' hyperthyroidism that later progressed to Graves' ophthalmopathy. Each CDR3 is given without its conserved first and last residue.

>TRBV30
AWGSTPEWEKLF
>TRBV10-3
AITSDRALYEQY
>TRBV6-1
ASSDLTGWDTEAF
>TRBV19
AGSPGQGGYEQY
>TRBV27
ASSLREGGFVNTEAF
>TRBV11-3
ASSRQGSSANEKLF
>TRBV28
ASRRRVRNQETQY
>TRBV29-1
SVVRGTDTQY
>TRBV7-9
ASSHRRRDEQY
>TRBV20-1
SSTGRNEKLF
>TRBV14
ASSQEVGIVGNEQF
>TRBV18
ASSLRTSGVADTQY
>TRBV6-1
ASSQGRGRLNEQF
>TRBV6-1
ASRIEDSEAF
>TRBV14
ASSQQHRVRGNQPQH
>TRBV27
ASSFIDQPQH
>TRBV7-3
ASSLLAANTGELF
>TRBV24-1
ATSDFGPVEAQY
>TRBV5-6
ASSLVGYQETQY
>TRBV7-2
ASSALDRGYEQY
>TRBV28
ASSVRVTGNTIY
>TRBV6-6
ASSYATQGDGEKLF
>TRBV6-5
ASSYRTGNTIY
>TRBV4-1
ASSQDRGTGSYEQY
>TRBV5-1
ASSLGVGRF
>TRBV15
ATSSDRAINQPQH
>TRBV20-1
SARDRRVGYNEQF
>TRBV10-2
ASRARRFAEQY
>TRBV15
ATSRDHGLGQPQH
>TRBV29-1
SLRTGGDEQF
>TRBV25-1
ASSDPPGQGYEQY
>TRBV10-3
AISEHTGANTGELF
>TRBV20-1
SARVSGTSGGYTQY
>TRBV11-2
ASSLARGPGETQY
>TRBV19
ASSFPGHWGTEAF
>TRBV20-1
SAIFGGLETEAF
>TRBV5-1
ASSPDAGGSYNEQF
>TRBV20-1
SAQGRTTTRDGYT
>TRBV11-3
ASSPLKGSSGGPETQY
>TRBV3-1
ASSQDSIPDTQY
>TRBV3-1
ASSRRLAGEGETQY
>TRBV7-8
ASSSDAWYEQY
>TRBV30
AWNQGTSTYEQY
>TRBV5-4
ASRPAPSTLDTQY
>TRBV11-3
ASSFYRDSTQETQY
>TRBV7-9
GSSKISGGFSYEQY
>TRBV28
ASSYGGGILSGNTIY
>TRBV28
ASSKTGFVTIY
>TRBV20-1
SARGGRPSSEAF
>TRBV12-5
ASGLVVGDATYEQY
>TRBV24-1
ATSDPAGAGGYTGELF
>TRBV6-5
ASSYSERGVVNEQF
>TRBV20-1
SASTLVVQETQY
>TRBV10-2
ASSPGGGVADTQY
>TRBV11-2
ASSSDRVSPLH